The T cell receptor (beta chain) described here comes from a study of T cell responses to AZD1222 COVID-19 vaccine. Regarding this clone: Its antigen is currently unknown.

The data were produced by immunoSEQ multiplex PCR, yet TCRdb's version contains in-frame clones alone and is incomplete. The sample lists about 130,000 clones, 92% seen once, with approximately 2% in the top ten. V gave up 1 base and J gave up 1 base; unmatched junction bases: 4. This CDR3 is 16 amino acids long. Germline CDR1 reads SGHTA; CDR2 reads FQGNSA. Findings and limits, study-wide: There were mostly white British donors and more females than males, and clonal diversity was possibly underestimated.

The TCR was taken from an adult in good health. Material: peripheral blood, obtained on day 0 of AZD1222 vaccination. The rearrangement links TRBV7-2 to TRBJ1-5, with TRBD1 matching 7 bases. As DNA, the CDR3 is TGTGCCAGCAGCTTAGTCGCAGGGGGAAGCAATCAGCCCCAGCATTTT. It yields the protein CASSLVAGGSNQPQHF.